These T cell receptor beta chains were read from a single sample in a study of T cell repertoires in cytomegalovirus infection. Their cognate antigens are unknown. TCRdb ran MiXCR on the reads and lists one entry per CDR3 protein. The table shows 700,000 to 950,000 distinct CDR3 sequences, with roughly 33% occurring only once. The input for sequencing was cultured CD8+ T cells from PBMCs, taken from culture after CMV antigen stimulation. The receptors shown here come from a human donor in good health (CMV status not recorded). Some clones in this sample may be carry-over from other donors' samples. Both conserved end residues are part of each CDR3. D genes are given only for firm matches. Clone size is not always given. Where it is, it says once, few, many or a class for expanded clones.

clone_size | d_call | cdr3_length | j_call | v_call | cdr3_aa | cdr3_nt
. | TRBD1 | 17 | TRBJ1-6 | TRBV5-5 | CASTPSRDRGLGSPLHF | TGTGCCAGCACCCCATCCCGGGACAGGGGTTTGGGTTCACCCCTCCACTTT
. | TRBD1 | 13 | TRBJ2-7 | TRBV10-3 | CAIPGTGPYEQYF | TGTGCCATACCCGGGACAGGGCCCTACGAGCAGTACTTC
. | . | 19 | TRBJ1-2 | TRBV19 | CASSIGRYLQLLANYGYTF | TGTGCCAGTAGTATCGGCCGCTACCTCCAATTACTAGCTAACTATGGCTACACCTTC
few | TRBD1 | 12 | TRBJ1-4 | TRBV7-9 | CASGDSNEKLFF | TGTGCCAGCGGGGACAGTAATGAAAAACTGTTTTTT
. | . | 12 | TRBJ1-2 | TRBV7-9 | CASGEDGYGYTF | TGTGCCAGCGGGGAAGACGGCTATGGCTACACCTTC
. | TRBD1 | 20 | TRBJ2-2 | TRBV7-8 | CASSHLLGQGLPINAGELFF | TGTGCCAGCAGTCATCTGTTAGGACAGGGGCTCCCTATAAACGCCGGGGAGCTGTTTTTT
. | . | 15 | TRBJ1-5 | TRBV6-1 | CASSITGLSNQPQHF | TGTGCCAGCAGTATAACAGGGCTTAGCAATCAGCCCCAGCATTTT
few | . | 16 | TRBJ2-2 | TRBV4-1 | CASSQDADANTGELFF | TGCGCCAGCAGCCAAGACGCCGACGCGAACACCGGGGAGCTGTTTTTT
. | . | 13 | TRBJ2-5 | TRBV29-1 | CSVLEVGEETQYF | TGCAGCGTGCTAGAGGTTGGGGAAGAGACCCAGTACTTC
few | TRBD1 | 14 | TRBJ2-3 | TRBV11-3 | CASRGQGPTDTQYF | TGTGCCAGCAGGGGACAGGGTCCCACAGATACGCAGTATTTT
. | . | 17 | TRBJ2-3 | TRBV10-3 | CAIRTFDRSTSTDTQYF | TGTGCCATCAGGACGTTCGACAGGAGTACTAGCACAGATACGCAGTATTTT
few | . | 11 | TRBJ1-2 | TRBV7-9 | CASWTNYGYTF | TGTGCCAGCTGGACTAACTATGGCTACACCTTC
. | . | 16 | TRBJ2-1 | TRBV7-8 | CASRLRAAGTYNEQFF | TGTGCCAGCAGACTAAGGGCTGCGGGCACCTACAATGAGCAGTTCTTC
. | TRBD2 | 17 | TRBJ2-3 | TRBV12-3/TRBV12-4 | CASSPRYLAGAGDTQYF | TGTGCCAGCAGTCCCCGTTATTTAGCGGGGGCCGGGGATACGCAGTATTTT
once | . | 15 | TRBJ1-4 | TRBV7-8 | CASSYLPGHNEKLFF | TGTGCCAGCAGCTACCTCCCCGGGCATAATGAAAAACTGTTTTTT
. | . | 14 | TRBJ2-5 | TRBV14 | CASSQILGQETQYF | TGTGCCAGCAGCCAAATTTTGGGTCAAGAGACCCAGTACTTC
many | TRBD1 | 12 | TRBJ1-1 | TRBV7-6 | CASKGGRGEAFF | TGTGCCAGCAAAGGGGGCCGAGGGGAAGCTTTCTTT
. | . | 14 | TRBJ1-5 | TRBV6-2/TRBV6-3 | CASRTGDMNQPQHF | TGTGCCTCTCGAACGGGGGACATGAATCAGCCCCAGCATTTT
. | . | 16 | TRBJ1-2 | TRBV6-5 | CASSYSLVEGDYGYTF | TGTGCCAGCAGTTACTCCCTCGTGGAGGGTGACTATGGCTACACCTTC
. | . | 14 | TRBJ1-5 | TRBV7-3 | CASSLTSTNQPQHF | TGTGCCAGCAGCTTAACATCCACTAATCAGCCCCAGCATTTT
few | TRBD1 | 12 | TRBJ1-2 | TRBV7-6 | CASSPGGAGYTF | TGTGCCAGCAGCCCAGGGGGCGCTGGCTACACCTTC
few | . | 16 | TRBJ1-1 | TRBV5-5 | CASSLAVGRGRTEAFF | TGTGCCAGCAGCTTGGCCGTAGGCAGGGGACGTACTGAAGCTTTCTTT
. | . | 16 | TRBJ2-3 | TRBV6-1 | CASSARFPPSIDTQYF | TGTGCCAGCAGTGCCCGCTTCCCGCCGAGCATAGATACGCAGTATTTT
. | TRBD1 | 16 | TRBJ1-2 | TRBV14 | CASSLLKQGASYRYTF | TGTGCCAGCAGCCTTCTAAAACAGGGGGCGAGCTATCGCTACACCTTC
many | TRBD1 | 15 | TRBJ1-1 | TRBV7-6 | CASSPGGTANTEAFF | TGTGCCAGCAGCCCGGGAGGGACAGCCAACACTGAAGCTTTCTTT
many | . | 13 | TRBJ2-1 | TRBV7-9 | CASSPTSLGEQFF | TGTGCCAGCAGCCCCACCAGTCTAGGTGAGCAGTTCTTC